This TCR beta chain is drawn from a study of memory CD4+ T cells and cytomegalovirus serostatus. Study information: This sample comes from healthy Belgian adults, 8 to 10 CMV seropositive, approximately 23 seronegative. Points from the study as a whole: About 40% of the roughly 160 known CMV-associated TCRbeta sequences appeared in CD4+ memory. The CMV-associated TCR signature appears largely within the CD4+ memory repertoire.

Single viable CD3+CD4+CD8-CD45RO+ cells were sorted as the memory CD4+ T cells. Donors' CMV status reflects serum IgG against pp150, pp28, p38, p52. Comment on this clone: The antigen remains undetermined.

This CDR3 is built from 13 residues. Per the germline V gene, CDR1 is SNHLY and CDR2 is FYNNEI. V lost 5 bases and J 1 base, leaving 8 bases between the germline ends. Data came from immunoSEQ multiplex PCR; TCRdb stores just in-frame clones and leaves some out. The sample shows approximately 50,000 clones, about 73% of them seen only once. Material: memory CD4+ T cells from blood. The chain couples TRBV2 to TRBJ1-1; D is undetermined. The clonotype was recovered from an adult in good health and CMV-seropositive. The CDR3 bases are TGTGCCAGCAGTTGGGATCAGAACACTGAAGCTTTCTTT. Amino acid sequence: CASSWDQNTEAFF. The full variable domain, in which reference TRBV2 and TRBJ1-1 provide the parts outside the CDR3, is EPEVTQTPSHQVTQMGQEVILRCVPISNHLYFYWYRQILGQKVEFLVSFYNNEISEKSEIFDDQFSVERPDGSNFTLKIRSTKLEDSAMYFCASSWDQNTEAFFGQGTRLTVV.